Following are 26 T cell receptor beta chains from one sample sequenced in a study of metastatic and nonmetastatic thyroid tumors. Patients had received no treatment of any kind before thyroid surgery. TCRdb re-clonotyped the PCR reads via MiXCR. The sample comprises over 12,000 clones, 25% to 35% of which are singletons, and approximately 19% rests with the top ten. Sequencing was performed on tumor tissue. Every receptor here comes from a female donor with papillary thyroid cancer or a benign thyroid nodule (not recorded which). Some clones in this sample may be carry-over from other donors' samples.

The V gene is TRBV6-2 or TRBV6-3, the J gene TRBJ1-3; no firm D call. V was cut by 4 bases and J by 10 bases, with 11 bases left in between. Germline CDR1 reads MNHEY; CDR2 reads SVGEGT. There are 12 residues in the CDR3. The CDR3 region is CASSSQVGTIYF. DNA of the CDR3: TGTGCCAGCAGTTCCCAAGTGGGTACCATATATTTT.

This clone has just a few counts. The chain recombines TRBV27 with TRBJ2-7; D unclear. The CDR3 is 15 amino acids. The germline gives CDR1 MNHEY, CDR2 SMNVEV (reference sequence). Trimming pared 7 bases from V and 6 bases from J, leaving 22 bases between. The CDR3: CASKRSVTSPLEQYF. The CDR3 nucleotides are TGTGCCAGCAAGAGGAGTGTGACATCCCCCCTCGAGCAGTACTTC.

This clone showed up many times. This sequence joins TRBV6-4 and TRBJ2-5; D is uncertain. Germline V gene lookup returns CDR1 MRHNA and CDR2 SNTAGT. The CDR3 is 14 residues long. Trimming removed 5 bases from V and 2 bases from J, with 12 bases in between. The CDR3 region has the DNA TGTGCCAGCAGTCAGACCGGATGGCAAGAGACCCAGTACTTC. Encoded protein: CASSQTGWQETQYF.

This sequence joins TRBV5-6 and TRBJ2-7; D is possibly TRBD2 (6 bases). The germline V gene encodes CDR1 SGHDT and CDR2 YYEEEE. This CDR3 contains 15 residues. The ends were cut back, 4 bases at V and 3 bases at J, with 17 bases in the middle. In nucleotides, the CDR3 is TGTGCCAGCAGCCTCGGGCCTTCGGGGGTCTACGAGCAGTACTTC. Translation gives CASSLGPSGVYEQYF.

This clone has a count of ten or more. A single base separates this from a much larger clone, so it may be a read error. The sample contains more than one DNA sequence encoding this CDR3. V and J are TRBV28 and TRBJ1-6; maybe TRBD1 (6 bases). The germline gives CDR1 MDHEN, CDR2 SYDVKM. The CDR3 is 14 amino acids. The CDR3 is CASLSGGASSPLHF. DNA for the CDR3: TGTGCTAGCCTTTCCGGGGGCGCAAGTTCACCCCTCCACTTT.

The chain joins TRBV5-1 to TRBJ2-1, with 8 bases identical to TRBD2. The CDR3 consists of 15 residues. V lost 2 bases, J lost 4 bases, and 5 bases stayed unmatched. The germline V gene has CDR1 SGHRS and CDR2 YFSETQ. In nucleotides, the CDR3 is TGCGCCAGCAGCTTCGGGGCTAGCGGGTACAATGAGCAGTTCTTC. This translates into CASSFGASGYNEQFF.

This clone was seen at least ten times. The chain uses TRBV10-3 and TRBJ2-7; no firm D call. CDR1 is ENHRY and CDR2 is SYGVKD in the germline V gene. The CDR3 contains 16 residues. The V gene lost 3 bases and the J gene lost 6 bases, with 21 bases spanning the gap. Written as DNA, the CDR3 is TGTGCCATCAGTGACCTCCAAAACGCACACCCCGCCGAGCAGTACTTC. Its protein product is CAISDLQNAHPAEQYF.

This sequence joins TRBV3-1 and TRBJ1-6; perhaps TRBD1 as D (5 bases). Trimming removed 3 bases from V and 8 bases from J, with 8 bases in between. The germline V gene has CDR1 LGHDT and CDR2 YNNKEL (reference sequence). The CDR3 is made up of 13 amino acids. In DNA form, the CDR3 reads TGTGCCAGCAGCCATCCGGGGGATTCACCCCTCCACTTT. Translating gives CASSHPGDSPLHF.

J is TRBJ1-3 and V is TRBV6-2 or TRBV6-3, with D unclear. The CDR3 contains 15 residues. Germline CDR1 MNHEY, CDR2 SVGEGT. Deletions cut 4 bases from V and 2 bases from J, with 12 bases between. The CDR3 sequence: CASSSIQVTGNTIYF. Written as DNA, the CDR3 is TGTGCCAGCAGTTCCATCCAGGTTACTGGAAACACCATATATTTT.

V is TRBV11-2 and J is TRBJ2-1; possibly TRBD1 or TRBD2 for D (5 bases each). Trimming left V 2 bases short and J 4 bases short, with 18 bases between. The germline CDR1 and CDR2 sequences are SGHAT and FQNNGV. The CDR3 spans 17 residues. In DNA form, the CDR3 reads TGTGCCAGCAGCTTATCCCCCGGGGCAGGAATTTACAATGAGCAGTTCTTC. Its translation is CASSLSPGAGIYNEQFF.

V usage is TRBV11-2 and J usage is TRBJ1-1; 7 bases are a match to TRBD1. Trimming cost V 6 bases and J 0 bases; bases outside gene matches: 4. Germline values: CDR1 SGHAT, CDR2 FQNNGV. CDR3 length: 14 residues. CDR3 sequence (DNA): TGTGCCAGCAGAGGGACAGATTTGAACACTGAAGCTTTCTTT. Amino acids: CASRGTDLNTEAFF.

The chain carries TRBV27 and TRBJ2-7, with 9 bases identical to TRBD1. Per germline, CDR1 MNHEY and CDR2 SMNVEV (reference sequence). V lost 4 bases to trimming and J lost 2 bases; unmatched junction nucleotides: 9. The CDR3 has 16 residues. CDR3 in amino acids: CASSSGPGQGTYEQYF. The CDR3 DNA reads TGTGCCAGCAGTTCCGGCCCGGGACAGGGAACCTACGAGCAGTACTTC.

This clone was counted ten times or more. The chain uses TRBV20-1 and TRBJ2-7; 10 nucleotides line up with TRBD2. CDR1 and CDR2 from the germline V gene are DFQATT and SNEGSKA (reference sequence). The CDR3 loop spans 16 amino acids. The V segment lost 4 bases and the J segment 2 bases; nucleotides outside the gene matches: 11. CDR3 coding DNA: TGCAGTGCTAATGATCCTAGCGGGAGTGTTACCTACGAGCAGTACTTC. Amino acid sequence: CSANDPSGSVTYEQYF.

There are many counts of this clone. The chain recombines TRBV9 with TRBJ2-3, with D possibly being TRBD1 or TRBD2 (7 bases each). This CDR3 has 16 residues. The V end was cut by 3 bases, the J end by 2 bases, with 16 bases between. Germline-derived CDR1 and CDR2 are SGDLS and YYNGEE. CDR3 in DNA: TGTGCCAGCAGCGCTTCAGGGGGGGCACACACAGATACGCAGTATTTT. Protein product: CASSASGGAHTDTQYF. Based on the CDR3 plus reference TRBV9 and TRBJ2-3, the full variable domain is DSGVTQTPKHLITATGQRVTLRCSPRSGDLSVYWYQQSLDQGLQFLIQYYNGEERAKGNILERFSAQQFPDLHSELNLSSLELGDSALYFCASSASGGAHTDTQYFGPGTRLTVL.

By proportion, this clone is medium-sized. Other DNA sequences from this sample encode an identical CDR3 as well. The CDR3 DNA follows: TGCGCCAGCAGCGTTGGACAGTCTAATGAAAAACTGTTTTTT. The encoded protein is CASSVGQSNEKLFF. This chain uses TRBV5-1 with TRBJ1-4, with a possible D match to TRBD1 (6 bases). CDR3 length: 14 amino acids. The germline V and J ends were trimmed by 4 bases and 3 bases, with 10 bases remaining between them. From germline, CDR1 is SGHRS and CDR2 YFSETQ.

Relative to its sample, this clone is medium-sized (0.01 to 0.1%). This chain connects TRBV5-5 to TRBJ2-7; the D gene is possibly TRBD1 (5 bases). CDR1 and CDR2 (germline): SGHKS, YYEKEE (reference sequence). The CDR3 contains 12 residues. V shed 5 bases and J shed 3 bases, with 9 bases lying between them. CDR3 nucleotides: TGTGCCAGCAGTAATAGGGGCTACGAGCAGTACTTC. This encodes CASSNRGYEQYF.

The chain carries TRBV28 and TRBJ1-2, with 11 bases that match TRBD1. Germline values: CDR1 MDHEN, CDR2 SYDVKM. CDR3 size: 17 residues. The junction had 11 bases not matched to a gene; V was cut back by 6 bases and J by 2 bases. Here the CDR3 DNA reads TGTGCCAGCAGAACCCCCCCGGGACAGGGGGAGAACTATGGCTACACCTTC. Protein sequence: CASRTPPGQGENYGYTF.

This clone has ten or more counts. The genes are TRBV12-3 or TRBV12-4 and TRBJ1-6; TRBD1 might be the D (5 bases). The CDR3 is 14 residues long. Trimming shortened V by 3 bases and J by 5 bases, and 8 bases separated the two germline ends. The CDR3 nucleotides read TGTGCCAGCAGTTTTGGGGGAAATAATTCACCCCTCCACTTT. This encodes CASSFGGNNSPLHF.

This clone has just a few counts. The chain carries TRBV19 and TRBJ1-1; D uncertain. V lost 5 bases and J lost 1, with 8 bases in between. The CDR3 is made up of 13 amino acids. Looked up from germline, CDR1 is LNHDA and CDR2 is SQIVND (reference sequence). In nucleotides, the CDR3 is TGTGCCAGTAGTCTTTGGGGGAACACTGAAGCTTTCTTT. Its translation is CASSLWGNTEAFF.

The CDR3 nucleotides are TGCAGTGCTAGGCCAACCGGGGTCCTAAACTATGGCTACACCTTC. Its translation is CSARPTGVLNYGYTF. This chain uses TRBV20-1 with TRBJ1-2, with unresolved D. The CDR3 contains 15 residues. V shed 3 bases and J shed 2 bases, with 16 bases lying between them. CDR1 and CDR2 from the germline V gene are DFQATT and SNEGSKA (reference sequence).

This clone was counted between two and nine times. Compared with germline, one end of the junction differs, possibly owing to a read error. The chain joins TRBV6-1 to TRBJ2-6; D unresolved. The CDR3 runs to 10 residues. CDR1 MNHNS and CDR2 SASEGT come from the germline V gene. CDR3 loop: CLSGANVLTF. Written as DNA, the CDR3 is TGCCTCTCTGGGGCCAACGTCCTGACTTTC.

This clone was observed many times. V is TRBV11-2 and J is TRBJ2-4, with D tentatively TRBD1 (6 bases). The germline gives CDR1 SGHAT, CDR2 FQNNGV. Trimming pared 1 base from V and 6 bases from J, leaving 10 bases between. The CDR3 is made up of 14 amino acids. The CDR3 region has the DNA TGTGCCAGCAGCTTAGTAGCAGGGGCAAACATTCAGTACTTC. Amino acids: CASSLVAGANIQYF.

This clone occurred a few times. The chain combines TRBV27 with TRBJ2-3; tentative D call: TRBD2 (5 bases). CDR1 and CDR2 from the germline V gene are MNHEY and SMNVEV (reference sequence). Trimming took 5 bases from V and 2 from J, leaving 17 bases between them. The length of the CDR3 is 16 residues. CDR3 residues: CASSPRGSLVTDTQYF. DNA of the CDR3: TGTGCCAGCAGTCCACGAGGGAGTCTAGTCACAGATACGCAGTATTTT.

The chain is built from TRBV9 and TRBJ2-2, with D perhaps matching TRBD2 (6 bases). This CDR3 comprises 14 residues. Trimming pared 0 bases from V and 9 bases from J, leaving 12 bases between. Germline-derived CDR1 and CDR2 are SGDLS and YYNGEE. CDR3 amino acids: CASSVDGGTWELFF. Written as DNA, the CDR3 is TGTGCCAGCAGCGTAGATGGCGGGACCTGGGAGCTGTTTTTT.

Only a few counts were recorded for this clone. No conserved phenylalanine or tryptophan is present at the end of the CDR3, so a read error is the likely explanation. J is TRBJ1-1 and V is TRBV28; a weak D match, TRBD1 (5 bases). V was clipped by 8 bases and J by 2 bases, with 12 bases between them. This CDR3 has 13 amino acids. Germline values: CDR1 MDHEN, CDR2 SYDVKM. CDR3 sequence reads: CASDIQGNTEAFL. The CDR3 nucleotides read TGTGCCAGCGATATCCAGGGAAACACTGAAGCTTTCCTT.

Only a few counts were recorded for this clone. The chain carries TRBV2 and TRBJ2-1; 8 nucleotides agree with TRBD2. Germline V gene sequence: CDR1 SNHLY, CDR2 FYNNEI. This CDR3 comprises 15 residues. V lost 8 bases and J lost 1; bases outside the gene matches: 7. Here the CDR3 DNA reads TGTGCCAGCTCCGGCGGGGGGCAATCCTACAATGAGCAGTTCTTC. Its protein product is CASSGGGQSYNEQFF.